One sample yielded the 28 T cell receptor beta chains listed below, sequenced in a study of radiation and T cells in renal cell carcinoma. The table came from immunoSEQ multiplex PCR; TCRdb's copy has only in-frame clones and leaves some out. The sample carries tens of thousands of clones, roughly 80% recorded once. Specified time point: blood 4 weeks post-SBRT, at nephrectomy. Treatment given: 15 Gy SBRT to primary tumor, nephrectomy 4 weeks later. The sample here was blood, taken from a patient whose treatment included radiotherapy and nephrectomy. These receptors all stem from a man in his 60s with renal cell carcinoma.

The V and J genes are TRBV18 and TRBJ1-1; no clear D gene. Germline-derived CDR1 and CDR2 are KGHSH and LQKENI. Trimming took off 5 bases at V and 2 bases at J, with 12 bases between the two ends. The CDR3 covers 14 residues. CDR3 region: CASSAYGQNTEAFF. CDR3 sequence (DNA): TGTGCCAGCTCAGCTTACGGGCAAAACACTGAAGCTTTCTTT.

The chain combines TRBV5-5 with TRBJ2-3; 8 positions match TRBD2. The ends lost 0 bases at V and 4 bases at J; junction bases unmatched: 4. This CDR3 spans 15 amino acids. Germline lookup yields CDR1 SGHKS and CDR2 YYEKEE (reference sequence). The CDR3 here is CASSLDTGGADTQYF. The CDR3 coding sequence is TGTGCCAGCAGCTTGGATACGGGAGGGGCAGATACGCAGTATTTT.

CDR3 bases: TGTGCCAGCAGCGTAATTCAGAACACTGAAGCTTTCTTT. It is translated as CASSVIQNTEAFF. V and J are TRBV9 and TRBJ1-1; D remains unclear. Trimming shortened V by 1 base and J by 1 base, and 5 bases separated the two germline ends. The CDR3 loop spans 13 amino acids. The germline V gene has CDR1 SGDLS and CDR2 YYNGEE. The full variable domain, rest sourced from reference TRBV9 and TRBJ1-1, is DSGVTQTPKHLITATGQRVTLRCSPRSGDLSVYWYQQSLDQGLQFLIQYYNGEERAKGNILERFSAQQFPDLHSELNLSSLELGDSALYFCASSVIQNTEAFFGQGTRLTVV.

The gene calls are TRBV30 and TRBJ2-1; TRBD2 matches 10 bases. J was trimmed by 9 bases and V by 2 bases; bases with no gene match: 4. CDR1 and CDR2 from the germline V gene are GTSNPN and SVGIG (reference sequence). The CDR3 consists of 13 residues. CDR3 in DNA: TGTGCCTGGAGTATGCTAGCGGGAGTTGAGCAGTTCTTC. Amino acid sequence: CAWSMLAGVEQFF.

CDR3 in DNA: TGTGCCAGCTCCCCAAGCTACCACAATGAGCAGTTCTTC. This translates into CASSPSYHNEQFF. The gene calls are TRBV18 and TRBJ2-1; D gene unclear. The CDR3 covers 13 residues. Germline V lookup: CDR1 KGHSH, CDR2 LQKENI. V was cut by 6 bases and J by 5 bases, with 11 bases left in between.

CDR3 nucleotides: TGCGCCAGCAGCCCTGGCGGTAGCGGGAGTGATACGCAGTATTTT. Residues: CASSPGGSGSDTQYF. The J gene is TRBJ2-3, the V gene TRBV5-1, with 9 bases identical to TRBD2. V was pared by 4 bases and J by 6 bases, with 9 bases of the junction left unmatched. Germline CDR1 is SGHRS and CDR2 is YFSETQ. The CDR3 length is 15 residues. The variable domain in full, with the rest retrieved from reference TRBV5-1 and TRBJ2-3, is KAGVTQTPRYLIKTRGQQVTLSCSPISGHRSVSWYQQTPGQGLQFLFEYFSETQRNKGNFPGRFSGRQFSNSRSEMNVSTLELGDSALYLCASSPGGSGSDTQYFGPGTRLTVL.

This sequence joins TRBV5-1 and TRBJ2-1; 8 bases line up with TRBD2. Germline assignment: CDR1 SGHRS and CDR2 YFSETQ. This CDR3 comprises 15 residues. After removal of 0 bases from V and 3 bases from J, the junction contained 2 bases not matched to a gene. The CDR3 DNA reads TGCGCCAGCAGCTTGGAACTAGCGGACTACAATGAGCAGTTCTTC. Translated: CASSLELADYNEQFF.

The rearrangement uses TRBV5-6 and TRBJ2-7; D gene ambiguous. V lost 0 bases and J 6 bases, leaving 4 bases between the germline ends. CDR3 size: 11 residues. Germline V CDR1 and CDR2: SGHDT, YYEEEE. CDR3 in DNA: TGTGCCAGCAGCTTGGTGGGCGAGCAGTACTTC. It specifies CASSLVGEQYF. The variable domain in full, completed from reference TRBV5-6 and TRBJ2-7, reads DAGVTQSPTHLIKTRGQQVTLRCSPKSGHDTVSWYQQALGQGPQFIFQYYEEEERQRGNFPDRFSGHQFPNYSSELNVNALLLGDSALYLCASSLVGEQYFGPGTRLTVT.

The sample holds a few counts of this clone. The CDR3 DNA reads TGTGCCAGCAGCTTAGCGCTGGGGACAGGGTTTGGCTACACCTTC. This encodes CASSLALGTGFGYTF. This chain uses TRBV7-8 with TRBJ1-2, with 9 bases that match TRBD1. This CDR3 is built from 15 residues. J lost 7 bases, V lost 0 bases, and 6 bases had no gene match. Per the germline V gene, CDR1 is SGHVS and CDR2 is FQNEAQ.

The rearrangement links TRBV2 to TRBJ2-5; D is perhaps TRBD2 (5 bases). Germline V gene sequence: CDR1 SNHLY, CDR2 FYNNEI. The CDR3 runs 12 residues. V dropped 4 bases and J dropped 9 bases, with 12 bases sitting between them. CDR3 in DNA: TGTGCCAGCAGTGGATTGGAACTAGCCCAGTACTTC. Translating gives CASSGLELAQYF. The full variable domain, with the rest looked up from reference TRBV2 and TRBJ2-5, is EPEVTQTPSHQVTQMGQEVILRCVPISNHLYFYWYRQILGQKVEFLVSFYNNEISEKSEIFDDQFSVERPDGSNFTLKIRSTKLEDSAMYFCASSGLELAQYFGPGTRLLVL.

The CDR3 DNA follows: TGTGCCTGGAGTACGTACAGGGGGCAAAAACCCGGGGAGCTGTTTTTT. This translates into CAWSTYRGQKPGELFF. This chain uses TRBV30 with TRBJ2-2; 9 nucleotides match TRBD1. From germline, CDR1 is GTSNPN and CDR2 SVGIG (reference sequence). CDR3 size: 16 residues. With V trimmed by 2 bases and J by 6 bases, 10 bases remained unmatched.

This chain uses TRBV19 with TRBJ2-1; maybe TRBD2 (6 bases). CDR3 length: 17 amino acids. Per the germline V gene, CDR1 is LNHDA and CDR2 is SQIVND (reference sequence). V dropped 4 bases and J dropped 6 bases, with 22 bases sitting between them. DNA for the CDR3: TGTGCCAGTAGTAATGGCCACCGGGACTTCTGGCCCAATGAGCAGTTCTTC. Translated: CASSNGHRDFWPNEQFF. Supplemented by reference TRBV19 and TRBJ2-1, the full variable domain reads DGGITQSPKYLFRKEGQNVTLSCEQNLNHDAMYWYRQDPGQGLRLIYYSQIVNDFQKGDIAEGYSVSREKKESFPLTVTSAQKNPTAFYLCASSNGHRDFWPNEQFFGPGTRLTVL.

V gene TRBV6-5 combines with J gene TRBJ1-3; 7 positions agree with TRBD1. CDR1 and CDR2 (germline): MNHEY, SVGAGI. V dropped 6 bases and J dropped 6; count of bases not matched to a gene: 5. The CDR3 is 13 residues long. This chain's CDR3 is CASSLGGLNTIYF. CDR3 DNA: TGTGCCAGCAGCCTAGGGGGCCTAAACACCATATATTTT.

The chain combines TRBV30 with TRBJ2-1; TRBD2 is a possible D gene (6 bases). V was pared by 8 bases and J by 4 bases, with 15 bases between. CDR1 and CDR2 (germline): GTSNPN, SVGIG (reference sequence). This CDR3 has 13 residues. The CDR3 loop reads CARYGGSYNEQFF. CDR3 nucleotide sequence: TGTGCCCGCTACGGGGGTTCGTACAATGAGCAGTTCTTC.

The genes are TRBV7-2 and TRBJ2-1, with TRBD2 matching 7 bases. The CDR3 extends over 13 amino acids. The trim removed 2 bases at V and 12 bases at J, leaving 7 bases unmatched. The V gene's germline CDR1 is SGHTA and CDR2 FQGNSA. CDR3 sequence: CASSLIGGSTQFF. The CDR3 nucleotides read TGTGCCAGCAGCTTAATTGGCGGGAGTACGCAGTTCTTC.

V gene TRBV4-1 combines with J gene TRBJ2-1; 8 positions match TRBD2. There are 21 residues in the CDR3. Germline CDR1 reads MGHRA; CDR2 reads YSYEKL. J lost 0 bases, V lost 0 bases, and 16 bases had no gene match. CDR3 loop: CASSQDPQPGGRLSSYNEQFF. The CDR3 coding sequence is TGCGCCAGCAGCCAAGATCCACAACCGGGAGGGCGGTTAAGCTCCTACAATGAGCAGTTCTTC.

The chain joins TRBV7-6 to TRBJ2-5; 7 positions match TRBD1. Per the germline V gene, CDR1 is SGHVS and CDR2 is FNYEAQ. The CDR3 spans 16 residues. Losses at the gene ends were 5 bases for V and 4 bases for J; bases not matched to a gene: 13. CDR3 protein: CASSHDRELWTETQYF. In nucleotides, the CDR3 is TGTGCCAGCAGCCACGACAGGGAATTATGGACAGAGACCCAGTACTTC.

The chain carries TRBV13 and TRBJ2-1, with D possibly being TRBD1 (6 bases). Trimming cost V 3 bases and J 6 bases, with 24 bases left between them. The germline CDR1 and CDR2 sequences are PRHDT and FYEKMQ (reference sequence). The CDR3 runs to 18 residues. Here the CDR3 DNA reads TGTGCCAGCAGCTTTTATGATCTGATGAGGGGGTCCCCCAATGAGCAGTTCTTC. Translating gives CASSFYDLMRGSPNEQFF.

V usage is TRBV9 and J usage is TRBJ2-7; 12 nucleotides line up with TRBD2. The CDR3 runs to 17 residues. V trimming: 4 bases; J trimming: 6 bases; junction bases outside the gene matches: 14. CDR1 is SGDLS and CDR2 is YYNGEE in the germline V gene. In nucleotides, the CDR3 is TGTGCCAGCAGCACAGACGAGGAGACTAGCGGGAGTCTCGAGCAGTACTTC. It translates to CASSTDEETSGSLEQYF.

The chain's CDR3 is CASSLFEGFNQPQHF. For the CDR3, the DNA is TGTGCCAGCAGTTTATTCGAGGGGTTCAACCAGCCCCAGCATTTT. This rearrangement joins TRBV27 to TRBJ1-5; TRBD1 is a possible D gene (5 bases). Germline V CDR1 and CDR2: MNHEY, SMNVEV (reference sequence). The CDR3 is made up of 15 amino acids. Trimming took 1 base from V and 7 from J, leaving 14 bases between them.

V gene TRBV7-9 combines with J gene TRBJ1-6; no definite D call. The V gene lost 5 bases and the J gene lost 0 bases, with 11 bases spanning the gap. Germline values: CDR1 SEHNR, CDR2 FQNEAQ (reference sequence). This CDR3 comprises 16 residues. Here the CDR3 DNA reads TGTGCCAGCAGCCCCCAGGTTGGCTCCTATAATTCACCCCTCCACTTT. Its protein product is CASSPQVGSYNSPLHF.

The chain is built from TRBV5-6 and TRBJ2-1; D gene unclear. Between the trimmed V and J ends, which lost 2 bases and 0 bases, there was a span of 18 bases. Per the germline V gene, CDR1 is SGHDT and CDR2 is YYEEEE. The CDR3 runs 18 residues. For the CDR3, the DNA is TGTGCCAGCAGCTTCTGGTACCCAGACTGGAGCTCCTACAATGAGCAGTTCTTC. This encodes CASSFWYPDWSSYNEQFF.

The chain has TRBV10-3 and TRBJ2-3; D not resolved. Per the germline V gene, CDR1 is ENHRY and CDR2 is SYGVKD. The CDR3 totals 13 residues. With 8 bases removed from V and 1 base from J, the gap between germline ends came to 10 bases. CDR3 coding DNA: TGTGCCATCGCGAGCCTCGGCACAGATACGCAGTATTTT. This sequence encodes CAIASLGTDTQYF.

The rearrangement links TRBV7-2 to TRBJ2-5, with D possibly being TRBD2 (6 bases). There are 14 residues in the CDR3. From germline, CDR1 is SGHTA and CDR2 FQGNSA. Trimming left V 3 bases short and J 2 bases short, with 10 bases between. The CDR3 bases are TGTGCCAGCAGCTTTGGTAGCGGACAAGAGACCCAGTACTTC. As protein: CASSFGSGQETQYF.

The J gene is TRBJ2-7, the V gene TRBV7-9, with D uncertain. Trimming pared 7 bases from V and 0 bases from J, leaving 16 bases between. CDR3 length: 15 residues. The germline CDR1 and CDR2 sequences are SEHNR and FQNEAQ (reference sequence). CDR3 sequence (DNA): TGTGCCAGCACGCCTCAGAGTCCCGTCTCCTACGAGCAGTACTTC. Amino acid sequence: CASTPQSPVSYEQYF.

The chain links TRBV10-1 to TRBJ2-3; D not resolved. The germline V gene encodes CDR1 WNHNN and CDR2 SYGVQD (reference sequence). This CDR3 is 14 amino acids long. Trimming pared 1 base from V and 2 bases from J, leaving 7 bases between. The CDR3 loop is CASSEFHDTDTQYF. The CDR3 DNA is TGCGCCAGCAGTGAGTTTCACGACACAGATACGCAGTATTTT.

This clone was counted only a few times. This CDR3 is CASSGRTGMSGELFF. In nucleotides, the CDR3 is TGTGCCAGCAGCGGCCGGACAGGGATGTCCGGGGAGCTGTTTTTT. The rearrangement links TRBV9 to TRBJ2-2, with 8 bases lining up with TRBD1. Per germline, CDR1 SGDLS and CDR2 YYNGEE. The J segment lost 6 bases and the V segment lost 3 bases, leaving 7 bases of the junction unmatched. The CDR3 is 15 amino acids. The whole variable domain, remainder taken from reference TRBV9 and TRBJ2-2, is DSGVTQTPKHLITATGQRVTLRCSPRSGDLSVYWYQQSLDQGLQFLIQYYNGEERAKGNILERFSAQQFPDLHSELNLSSLELGDSALYFCASSGRTGMSGELFFGEGSRLTVL.

The CDR3 loop is CASSVDEGRPQHF. DNA for the CDR3: TGTGCCAGCAGCGTAGACGAGGGGCGGCCCCAGCATTTT. This sequence joins TRBV9 and TRBJ1-5; possible D gene TRBD1, 5 bases. Germline values: CDR1 SGDLS, CDR2 YYNGEE. V was pared by 0 bases and J by 9 bases, with 10 bases between. This CDR3 region has 13 residues.